These 24 T cell receptor beta chains were all obtained from the same sample, sequenced in a study of PD-1 blockade in classical Hodgkin lymphoma. Time point reported: cycle 4 day 1 (C4D1), after five to seven weeks of nivolumab. All the patients suffered relapse after autologous stem cell transplantation, and brentuximab vedotin exposure differed. TCRdb's table, derived via immunoSEQ multiplex PCR, lists solely in-frame clones and lacks some. This sample carries 7,000 or so clones, about 74% of them seen once, and the ten largest clones take approximately 39%. The source material was peripheral blood mononuclear cells (PBMCs), sampled before the fourth cycle of nivolumab. These receptors were taken from a human donor with classical Hodgkin lymphoma.

This clone was counted once. The CDR3 is CASTRGEGWDEQFF. The CDR3 coding sequence is TGTGCCAGCACCCGGGGGGAAGGGTGGGATGAGCAGTTCTTC. V usage is TRBV7-2 and J usage is TRBJ2-1, with TRBD2 matching 7 bases. J was trimmed by 8 bases and V by 7 bases; bases with no gene match: 11. The CDR3 contains 14 residues. Germline V gene data show CDR1 as SGHTA and CDR2 as FQGNSA.

This clone was seen once. V gene TRBV19 combines with J gene TRBJ1-1; D not resolved. There are 11 residues in the CDR3. V lost 10 bases to trimming and J lost 5 bases, with 11 bases between them. Germline CDR1 is LNHDA and CDR2 is SQIVND (reference sequence). The CDR3 protein is CAIKFETEAFF. CDR3 coding DNA: TGTGCCATAAAGTTTGAGACTGAAGCTTTCTTT.

This CDR3 reads CASSLGHTDTQYF. DNA for the CDR3: TGTGCCAGCAGCTTGGGCCATACAGATACGCAGTATTTT. The chain links TRBV5-4 to TRBJ2-3; no clear D. Germline lookup yields CDR1 SGHNT and CDR2 YYREEE (reference sequence). The CDR3 contains 13 residues. The V end was cut by 0 bases, the J end by 3 bases, with 5 bases between.

The chain joins TRBV6-5 to TRBJ1-5; no definite D call. This CDR3 is 12 amino acids long. Germline V CDR1 and CDR2: MNHEY, SVGAGI. V lost 5 bases and J lost 4, with 6 bases in between. The CDR3 nucleotides read TGTGCCAGCAGTACTAAGAATCAGCCCCAGCATTTT. This translates into CASSTKNQPQHF.

The chain employs TRBV15 and TRBJ2-3, with TRBD2 matching over 11 bases. CDR1 is LNHNV, CDR2 YYDKDF, per germline (reference sequence). V trimming: 0 bases; J trimming: 1 base; junction bases outside the gene matches: 9. The CDR3 runs 19 residues. CDR3 DNA sequence: TGTGCCACCAGCAGAGACCGTTTTGGACTAGCGGGCCGCACAGATACGCAGTATTTT. Translation: CATSRDRFGLAGRTDTQYF.

The rearrangement joins TRBV11-3 to TRBJ1-1; maybe TRBD1 (6 bases). Germline loops: CDR1 SGHNT, CDR2 YENEEA. V was clipped by 5 bases and J by 5 bases, with 9 bases between them. This CDR3 is 12 amino acids long. The CDR3 DNA reads TGTGCCAGCAGCGAGGGGGGGACTGAAGCTTTCTTT. It translates to CASSEGGTEAFF.

The J gene is TRBJ2-2, the V gene TRBV19; 8 bases line up with TRBD1. The V and J ends lost 5 bases and 3 bases, in that order; junction bases with no gene match: 8. CDR1 LNHDA and CDR2 SQIVND come from the germline V gene (reference sequence). The CDR3 extends over 16 amino acids. CDR3 loop: CASSFGQGRDTGELFF. The CDR3 DNA reads as TGTGCCAGTAGTTTCGGACAGGGTAGGGACACCGGGGAGCTGTTTTTT.

The chain uses TRBV15 and TRBJ2-7; no definite D call. This CDR3 has 13 residues. V lost 0 bases and J 5 bases, leaving 8 bases between the germline ends. Per the germline V gene, CDR1 is LNHNV and CDR2 is YYDKDF (reference sequence). The CDR3 DNA follows: TGTGCCACCAGCAGAGATGTCGAGGACGAGCAGTACTTC. Its translation: CATSRDVEDEQYF.

The chain uses TRBV5-4 and TRBJ2-7; unclear D gene. The CDR3 is 12 residues long. V was clipped by 4 bases and J by 7 bases, with 12 bases between them. CDR1 is SGHNT and CDR2 is YYREEE in the germline V gene (reference sequence). CDR3 amino acids: CASSPDEREQYF. The CDR3, as DNA: TGTGCCAGCAGCCCCGACGAACGGGAGCAGTACTTC.

This chain joins TRBV7-2 and TRBJ2-7; 9 nucleotides agree with TRBD2. The CDR3 consists of 13 residues. The V gene's germline CDR1 is SGHTA and CDR2 FQGNSA. With V trimmed by 4 bases and J by 7 bases, 5 bases remained unmatched. CDR3 sequence (DNA): TGTGCCAGCAGCTCCTCCCTAGCGGGGGAGCAGTACTTC. Translated, it gives CASSSSLAGEQYF.

The rearrangement uses TRBV7-2 and TRBJ2-5; D could derive from TRBD1 or TRBD2 (5 bases each). Germline V gene sequence: CDR1 SGHTA, CDR2 FQGNSA. This CDR3 comprises 13 residues. Deletions cut 8 bases from V and 6 bases from J, with 16 bases between. In DNA, the CDR3 is TGTGCCAGCGGGCCAATTGGGGGAAAGACCCAGTACTTC. Its translation is CASGPIGGKTQYF.

The chain employs TRBV7-2 and TRBJ1-2, with TRBD1 matching over 7 bases. This CDR3 comprises 14 residues. Germline CDR1 is SGHTA and CDR2 is FQGNSA. Losses at the gene ends were 6 bases for V and 2 bases for J; bases not matched to a gene: 6. CDR3 residues: CASSREGANYGYTF. Written as DNA, the CDR3 is TGTGCCAGCAGTCGAGAGGGGGCAAACTATGGCTACACCTTC.

The chain uses TRBV5-6 and TRBJ2-5, with 9 bases that match TRBD1. Germline V gene data show CDR1 as SGHDT and CDR2 as YYEEEE. The CDR3 runs 17 residues. V trimming: 5 bases; J trimming: 0 bases; junction bases outside the gene matches: 11. CDR3 loop: CASRQTGGNQYQETQYF. CDR3 bases: TGTGCCAGCAGGCAGACAGGGGGAAATCAGTACCAAGAGACCCAGTACTTC.

This chain joins TRBV5-4 and TRBJ1-2; TRBD1 aligns across 11 bases. Germline CDR1 reads SGHNT; CDR2 reads YYREEE (reference sequence). The CDR3 spans 14 residues. V shed 4 bases, J shed 8 bases, and the junction held 7 bases outside the gene matches. CDR3 protein: CASSPGQGVEGYTF. The CDR3 nucleotides are TGTGCCAGCAGCCCGGGACAGGGGGTAGAAGGCTACACCTTC.

The rearrangement uses TRBV19 and TRBJ2-7; D possibly corresponds to TRBD2 (5 bases). Germline CDR1 LNHDA, CDR2 SQIVND (reference sequence). The germline V and J ends were trimmed by 5 bases and 4 bases, with 18 bases remaining between them. The CDR3 runs 15 residues. DNA for the CDR3: TGTGCCAGTAGTCCCCGAGCGGCATCGGTGTACGAGCAGTACTTC. It yields the protein CASSPRAASVYEQYF.

The chain joins TRBV29-1 to TRBJ2-7; weak D call: TRBD2 (7 bases). The CDR3 has 12 residues. The germline CDR1 and CDR2 sequences are SQVTM and ANQGSEA. Deletions cut 4 bases from V and 7 bases from J, with 14 bases between. The CDR3 spells CSVVRGGEEQYF. The CDR3 nucleotides are TGCAGCGTTGTTAGGGGGGGGGAAGAGCAGTACTTC.

The chain couples TRBV2 to TRBJ2-1; D remains ambiguous. In germline, CDR1 is SNHLY, CDR2 FYNNEI. The CDR3 length is 13 residues. The ends were cut back, 4 bases at V and 7 bases at J, with 11 bases in the middle. In DNA, the CDR3 is TGTGCCAGCAGTGCCAGGTTGGGGAATGAGCAGTTCTTC. This encodes CASSARLGNEQFF.

The chain links TRBV5-1 to TRBJ1-2, with 7 positions matching TRBD1. This CDR3 has 15 residues. Looked up from germline, CDR1 is SGHRS and CDR2 is YFSETQ. With V trimmed by 4 bases and J by 6 bases, 12 bases remained unmatched. CDR3 amino acids: CASSGAKGAGDGYTF. Here the CDR3 DNA reads TGCGCCAGCAGCGGGGCAAAGGGGGCAGGGGATGGCTACACCTTC.

The V call is TRBV7-8, the J call TRBJ2-7; 7 nucleotides agree with TRBD2. Losses at the gene ends were 5 bases for V and 7 bases for J; bases not matched to a gene: 14. Germline lookup yields CDR1 SGHVS and CDR2 FQNEAQ. The CDR3 has 15 amino acids. CDR3 region: CASSPKGGRAWEQYF. CDR3 nucleotides: TGTGCCAGCAGCCCCAAAGGAGGGAGGGCCTGGGAGCAGTACTTC.

The J gene is TRBJ2-7, the V gene TRBV28; TRBD1 matches 7 bases. The CDR3 has 12 amino acids. Germline loops: CDR1 MDHEN, CDR2 SYDVKM. V was pared by 8 bases and J by 2 bases, with 3 bases of the junction left unmatched. The DNA for the CDR3 is TGTGCCAGCCTCGACAGGGCCTACGAGCAGTACTTC. It translates to CASLDRAYEQYF. The variable domain in full, completed from reference TRBV28 and TRBJ2-7, reads DVKVTQSSRYLVKRTGEKVFLECVQDMDHENMFWYRQDPGLGLRLIYFSYDVKMKEKGDIPEGYSVSREKKERFSLILESASTNQTSMYLCASLDRAYEQYFGPGTRLTVT.

The rearrangement joins TRBV28 to TRBJ1-3, with 7 bases lining up with TRBD1. The J segment lost 11 bases and the V segment lost 3 bases, leaving 4 bases of the junction unmatched. CDR3 length: 12 residues. Looked up from germline, CDR1 is MDHEN and CDR2 is SYDVKM. CDR3 region: CASSFGGGAIYF. Written as DNA, the CDR3 is TGTGCCAGCAGTTTTGGAGGGGGCGCCATATATTTT.

This chain links TRBV28 with TRBJ2-4, with 7 bases lining up with TRBD2. Trimming cost V 7 bases and J 3 bases; bases outside gene matches: 9. The length of the CDR3 is 15 residues. The germline CDR1 and CDR2 sequences are MDHEN and SYDVKM. The CDR3 DNA sequence: TGTGCCAGCACCCCCGGGGGGAGGGTCAAAAACATTCAGTACTTC. Amino acids: CASTPGGRVKNIQYF.

This clone was recorded only once. The rearrangement uses TRBV27 and TRBJ1-3, with 10 positions matching TRBD1. The CDR3 is 17 residues long. V trimming: 4 bases; J trimming: 4 bases; junction bases outside the gene matches: 10. The V gene's germline CDR1 is MNHEY and CDR2 SMNVEV (reference sequence). CDR3 amino acids: CASSSFYGTGAGNTIYF. For the CDR3, the DNA is TGTGCCAGCAGTTCGTTCTATGGGACAGGGGCGGGAAACACCATATATTTT.

V is TRBV2 and J is TRBJ2-4; D is unresolved. V was pared by 1 base and J by 0 bases, with 7 bases between. The germline V gene encodes CDR1 SNHLY and CDR2 FYNNEI. The CDR3 spans 15 residues. This CDR3 is CASSEGIIAKNIQYF. The CDR3 DNA reads as TGTGCCAGCAGTGAAGGGATTATAGCCAAAAACATTCAGTACTTC.